One sample yielded the 18 T cell receptor beta chains listed below, sequenced in a study of beta chain features in type 1 diabetes. Study findings and constraints: TCRB CDR3s were moderately but significantly shorter in Type 1 diabetes patients in all four CD4+ subsets.

No cognate antigen is known for these TCRs. Sequenced material consisted of expressed TCRB transcripts (all of the isolated RNA was reverse transcribed). The assay was immunoSEQ multiplex PCR, and TCRdb's table has in-frame clones only and misses some. The sample lists over 150,000 clones, roughly 7.1% occurring once. Material for sequencing was central memory CD4+ T cells from blood. The receptors derive from a woman in her 40s with type 1 diabetes.

J is TRBJ1-1 and V is TRBV11-2; tentative D call: TRBD1 (6 bases). Looked up from germline, CDR1 is SGHAT and CDR2 is FQNNGV. The V gene lost 6 bases and the J gene lost 1 base, with 9 bases spanning the gap. The CDR3 is made up of 13 amino acids. In DNA form, the CDR3 reads TGTGCCAGCAGTCTCAGGGGGAACACTGAAGCTTTCTTT. Protein sequence: CASSLRGNTEAFF.

This clone has a count of ten or more. The rearrangement links TRBV2 to TRBJ2-6; D call uncertain. The CDR3 has 14 residues. The germline gives CDR1 SNHLY, CDR2 FYNNEI. The V gene lost 6 bases and the J gene lost 0 bases, with 6 bases spanning the gap. DNA for the CDR3: TGTGCCAGCAGGAGGATCTCTGGGGCCAACGTCCTGACTTTC. Translation gives CASRRISGANVLTF.

There are a few counts of this clone. CDR3 loop: CASSLGDRASTDTQYF. The CDR3 DNA follows: TGCGCCAGCAGCTTGGGGGACAGAGCTAGCACAGATACGCAGTATTTT. J is TRBJ2-3 and V is TRBV5-1; TRBD1 matches at 7 bases. The germline CDR1 and CDR2 sequences are SGHRS and YFSETQ. The V segment lost 0 bases and the J segment 0 bases; nucleotides outside the gene matches: 4. This CDR3 region has 16 residues.

This clone showed up just a few times. The chain combines TRBV30 with TRBJ2-3; D not certain. V lost 4 bases to trimming and J lost 6 bases, with 14 bases between them. Germline V gives CDR1 GTSNPN, CDR2 SVGIG (reference sequence). This CDR3 comprises 13 residues. The CDR3 sequence: CAWITDPGDTQYF. The CDR3 DNA sequence: TGTGCCTGGATAACCGACCCGGGTGATACGCAGTATTTT.

The sample holds a few counts of this clone. The chain uses TRBV7-2 and TRBJ2-1; 8 bases map to TRBD2. The germline V gene has CDR1 SGHTA and CDR2 FQGNSA. V lost 0 bases and J lost 5; bases outside the gene matches: 18. CDR3 size: 20 residues. The CDR3 here is CASSLASVVASAGGHNEQFF. In DNA form, the CDR3 reads TGTGCCAGCAGCTTAGCCTCGGTGGTGGCTAGCGCGGGGGGCCACAATGAGCAGTTCTTC.

This clone was picked up a small number of times. V usage is TRBV13 and J usage is TRBJ2-2, with 8 nucleotides matching TRBD2. CDR1 is PRHDT, CDR2 FYEKMQ, per germline (reference sequence). V shed 6 bases, J shed 2 bases, and the junction held 5 bases outside the gene matches. This CDR3 comprises 15 residues. The CDR3 protein is CASRSSGYNTGELFF. CDR3 DNA sequence: TGTGCCAGCAGATCTAGCGGGTATAACACCGGGGAGCTGTTTTTT.

This clone occurred many times. The rearrangement joins TRBV19 to TRBJ2-1, with 8 bases aligning to TRBD2. The CDR3 spans 15 residues. The germline CDR1 and CDR2 sequences are LNHDA and SQIVND (reference sequence). J lost 10 bases, V lost 4 bases, and 12 bases had no gene match. CDR3 loop: CASSKSGGLGTEQFF. CDR3 in DNA: TGTGCCAGTAGTAAGTCGGGGGGGCTCGGAACCGAGCAGTTCTTC.

The chain links TRBV2 to TRBJ2-3; weak D call: TRBD2 (5 bases). The CDR3 is 13 amino acids. The germline V and J ends were trimmed by 7 bases and 3 bases, with 11 bases remaining between them. Looked up from germline, CDR1 is SNHLY and CDR2 is FYNNEI. CDR3: CASKPGMTDTQYF. The CDR3 nucleotides are TGTGCCAGCAAGCCCGGGATGACAGATACGCAGTATTTT. Drawing the rest from reference TRBV2 and TRBJ2-3, the complete variable domain is EPEVTQTPSHQVTQMGQEVILRCVPISNHLYFYWYRQILGQKVEFLVSFYNNEISEKSEIFDDQFSVERPDGSNFTLKIRSTKLEDSAMYFCASKPGMTDTQYFGPGTRLTVL.

This clone was counted at least ten times. The chain employs TRBV23-1 and TRBJ2-2; no clear D. TRBV23-1 is annotated as an ORF whose role is uncertain. Trimming took off 0 bases at V and 1 base at J, with 9 bases between the two ends. This CDR3 is built from 16 residues. The CDR3 DNA sequence: TGCGCCAGCAGTCAATCGGCAGGCCAGAACACCGGGGAGCTGTTTTTT. This translates into CASSQSAGQNTGELFF.

This clone showed up just a few times. The chain employs TRBV11-2 and TRBJ2-1; 9 bases fit TRBD2. Germline-derived CDR1 and CDR2 are SGHAT and FQNNGV. After removal of 3 bases from V and 13 bases from J, the junction contained 4 bases not matched to a gene. The CDR3 consists of 12 residues. CDR3 DNA sequence: TGTGCCAGCAGCTTTTGGGGGACTAGCCAGTTCTTC. Protein: CASSFWGTSQFF.

The chain employs TRBV4-1 and TRBJ1-5; 8 bases line up with TRBD1. The CDR3 contains 15 residues. Germline-derived CDR1 and CDR2 are MGHRA and YSYEKL. V lost 3 bases and J lost 3; bases outside the gene matches: 4. The CDR3 sequence is CASSHSGQVNQPQHF. The CDR3 coding sequence is TGCGCCAGCAGCCACTCGGGACAGGTCAATCAGCCCCAGCATTTT.

A few counts support this clone. The chain joins TRBV19 to TRBJ2-3; possibly TRBD2 for D (5 bases). Germline CDR1 LNHDA, CDR2 SQIVND (reference sequence). The CDR3 consists of 13 residues. V was shortened by 4 bases and J by 4 bases, with 9 bases between the two germline ends. CDR3 bases: TGTGCCAGTAGTACTGGAGGCCCAGATACGCAGTATTTT. It specifies CASSTGGPDTQYF.

On this clone itself: The same CDR3 can be traced to other DNA sequences in this sample. J is TRBJ1-1 and V is TRBV5-1; tentatively, D is TRBD1 (5 bases). The germline V gene encodes CDR1 SGHRS and CDR2 YFSETQ. This CDR3 region has 14 residues. Trimming pared 4 bases from V and 0 bases from J, leaving 10 bases between. For the CDR3, the DNA is TGCGCCAGCAGCCTTACAGGATTGAACACTGAAGCTTTCTTT. Translated: CASSLTGLNTEAFF.

V is TRBV7-9 and J is TRBJ1-2, with 9 bases that match TRBD1. Germline V gene lookup returns CDR1 SEHNR and CDR2 FQNEAQ (reference sequence). The CDR3 runs 16 residues. Unmatched junction bases numbered 5, after V lost 0 bases and J lost 3 bases. CDR3 sequence reads: CASSLARDRGDYGYTF. DNA for the CDR3: TGTGCCAGCAGCTTAGCCCGTGACAGGGGGGACTATGGCTACACCTTC.

This rearrangement joins TRBV21-1 to TRBJ2-1; the table gives TRBD1 as D, unverified against the DNA. TRBV21-1 is a pseudogene segment. CDR3 size: 16 residues. The CDR3 DNA follows: TGTGCCAGCAGCTTCCGGGACACGAGCTCCTACAATGAGCAGTTCTTC. Translating it yields CASSFRDTSSYNEQFF.

The chain uses TRBV7-2 and TRBJ1-1; D call uncertain. This CDR3 is 11 amino acids long. Trimming cost V 3 bases and J 8 bases, with 7 bases left between them. Germline V lookup: CDR1 SGHTA, CDR2 FQGNSA. CDR3 nucleotide sequence: TGTGCCAGCAGCTTGTGGCAGGAAGCTTTCTTT. Translation: CASSLWQEAFF.

V and J are TRBV29-1 and TRBJ2-1, with 10 bases identical to TRBD2. V lost 6 bases and J lost 9; bases outside the gene matches: 11. The CDR3 totals 14 residues. The germline V gene encodes CDR1 SQVTM and CDR2 ANQGSEA. In DNA form, the CDR3 reads TGCAGCGTCGCGGGACTAGCGCTGGACGGTGAGCAGTTCTTC. Translated: CSVAGLALDGEQFF.

The chain carries TRBV2 and TRBJ1-6, with D perhaps matching TRBD1 (5 bases). CDR1 and CDR2 from the germline V gene are SNHLY and FYNNEI. Trimming took 4 bases from V and 11 from J, leaving 9 bases between them. The CDR3 is made up of 12 amino acids. CDR3 amino acids: CASSGTIPPLHF. The DNA for the CDR3 is TGTGCCAGCAGTGGGACAATTCCACCCCTCCACTTT.